The rows below give T cell receptor beta chains drawn from one sample of a study of cytomegalovirus exposure and HLA in healthy donors. Assay: immunoSEQ multiplex PCR; the TCRdb copy retains only in-frame clones and omits some. Of under 150,000 clones listed, just over 70% are singletons. Sequencing was performed on PBMCs. The origin of the receptors is a woman aged 55-70 years in good health and CMV-seropositive. The CDR3 runs from the conserved cysteine through the conserved F or W. Each record gives: V gene, J gene, D gene, clone size, CDR3 protein, CDR3 DNA. A D gene is named only where the DNA matches it firmly. The size entry is marked missing in some rows and otherwise reads once, few, many or a size class.

TRBV28	TRBJ2-6	TRBD1	few	CASSSLLRTGTSSGANVLTF	TGTGCCAGCAGTTCATTACTTAGGACAGGTACAAGCTCTGGGGCCAACGTCCTGACTTTC
TRBV13	TRBJ1-1	TRBD1	-	CAGTVGGEPMNTEAFF	TGTGCCGGGACAGTCGGGGGCGAACCCATGAACACTGAAGCTTTCTTT
TRBV7-9	TRBJ1-1	-	-	CASSRRGEGLNTEAFF	TGTGCCAGCAGCCGGAGGGGGGAGGGGTTGAACACTGAAGCTTTCTTT
TRBV7-8	TRBJ1-4	TRBD1	-	CASSLGQGTGTNEKLFF	TGTGCCAGCAGCTTAGGACAGGGGACCGGGACTAATGAAAAACTGTTTTTT
TRBV19	TRBJ1-6	-	once	CASRERGISPLHF	TGTGCCAGTAGGGAGCGGGGGATCTCACCCCTCCACTTT
TRBV7-9	TRBJ2-1	TRBD2	-	CASSGTSGGEYNEQFF	TGTGCCAGCAGTGGGACTAGCGGGGGGGAATACAATGAGCAGTTCTTC
TRBV5-1	TRBJ2-5	-	-	CASSLTGEETQYF	TGCGCCAGCAGCTTGACCGGGGAAGAGACCCAGTACTTC
TRBV4-1	TRBJ2-6	TRBD1	-	CASSQDKGQGASGANVLTF	TGCGCCAGCAGCCAAGACAAGGGACAGGGGGCGTCTGGGGCCAACGTCCTGACTTTC
TRBV28	TRBJ1-3	-	-	CASTWTTREVSGNTIYF	TGTGCCAGCACCTGGACTACCAGGGAAGTATCTGGAAACACCATATATTTT
TRBV18	TRBJ1-5	TRBD1	-	CASSPQTGGDGNQPQHF	TGTGCCAGCTCACCACAGACAGGGGGCGATGGCAATCAGCCCCAGCATTTT
TRBV7-3	TRBJ2-1	-	-	CASSLIQANNEQFF	TGTGCCAGCAGCTTAATTCAGGCGAACAATGAGCAGTTCTTC
TRBV7-9	TRBJ2-3	TRBD1	once	CASRSTGNVGTQYF	TGTGCCAGCAGGTCGACAGGGAACGTGGGCACGCAGTATTTT
TRBV19	TRBJ2-3	-	-	CASSMRRGRGTDTQYF	TGTGCCAGTAGTATGCGGAGGGGCCGGGGCACAGATACGCAGTATTTT
TRBV6-4	TRBJ1-5	-	-	CASSPQGYSNQPQHF	TGTGCCAGCAGTCCACAGGGTTATAGCAATCAGCCCCAGCATTTT
TRBV2	TRBJ1-2	TRBD1	-	CASTRDSNYDYTF	TGTGCCAGCACGAGGGACAGTAACTATGACTACACCTTC
TRBV5-8	TRBJ1-1	-	-	CASSESYGRANTEAFF	TGTGCCAGCAGCGAATCGTATGGCAGGGCAAACACTGAAGCTTTCTTT
TRBV11-2	TRBJ2-7	-	-	CASRLMSVNPYEQYF	TGTGCCAGCAGGTTGATGAGTGTGAACCCTTACGAGCAGTACTTC
TRBV12-5	TRBJ1-1	TRBD1	-	CASGGTATEAFF	TGTGCTAGTGGTGGGACAGCCACTGAAGCTTTCTTT
TRBV9	TRBJ2-2	-	once	CASSVDGTRTGELFF	TGTGCCAGCAGCGTAGACGGGACACGGACCGGGGAGCTGTTTTTT
TRBV10-3	TRBJ2-7	TRBD1	few	CAICEGQGISYEQYF	TGTGCCATCTGTGAGGGACAGGGGATATCCTACGAGCAGTACTTC
TRBV27	TRBJ2-5	TRBD2	few	CASSALLAGEETQYF	TGTGCCAGCAGTGCCCTTCTAGCGGGGGAGGAGACCCAGTACTTC
TRBV5-6	TRBJ1-1	-	-	CASSTRQELNTEAFF	TGTGCCAGCAGCACTCGACAGGAACTGAACACTGAAGCTTTCTTT
TRBV11-2	TRBJ2-5	TRBD2	-	CASSGWTSGGQETQYF	TGTGCCAGCAGCGGCTGGACTAGCGGGGGTCAAGAGACCCAGTACTTC
TRBV5-1	TRBJ2-5	-	-	CASSLAQGQETQYF	TGCGCCAGCAGCTTGGCCCAGGGCCAAGAGACCCAGTACTTC
TRBV4-1	TRBJ2-1	-	-	CASSQAGAGGEQFF	TGCGCCAGCAGCCAAGCGGGGGCAGGGGGTGAGCAGTTCTTC
TRBV15	TRBJ2-4	-	-	CATSTKQGAKNIQYF	TGTGCCACCAGCACCAAGCAGGGGGCCAAAAACATTCAGTACTTC
TRBV11-3	TRBJ2-1	-	-	CASSLGPGGEQFF	TGTGCCAGCAGCTTAGGTCCCGGTGGTGAGCAGTTCTTC
TRBV19	TRBJ2-7	-	few	CASSIGAAYEQYF	TGTGCCAGTAGTATAGGGGCAGCCTACGAGCAGTACTTC